The T cell receptor (beta chain) described here comes from a study of T cell responses to AZD1222 COVID-19 vaccine. The protocol was immunoSEQ multiplex PCR, while the TCRdb copy is restricted to in-frame clones and leaves out a portion. There are approximately 92,000 clones in the sample; roughly 85% occur only once, and 2.5% to 3% lies in the top ten. General observations from the study: The number of AZD1222 recipients seropositive at baseline was only six. Unmutated variant regions are reportedly the target of nearly half of TCRs that are spike-specific. No day 14 peak samples; only post-peak repertoires were characterized. The sample set comprised mostly white British donors with more females, and clonal diversity was possibly underestimated.

As for this clone: Its antigen remains unknown. Relative to the germline gene, one junction end is altered; a read error may explain this.

The CDR3 is 14 residues long. Germline CDR1 is SSHAT and CDR2 is FNYEAQ (reference sequence). The rearrangement uses TRBV7-7 and TRBJ2-3; D unclear. This clonotype was sampled from an adult in good health. The source was peripheral blood, collected on day 0 of AZD1222 vaccination. The CDR3 here is CASSLGQGTDTQYF. The CDR3 bases are TGTGCTAGCAGCTTAGGCCAAGGCACAGATACGCAGTATTTT.